The present TCR beta chain was sequenced within a study of CXCR3-negative and CXCR3-positive naive CD8 T cells. Study-level findings and limits: Higher TRB CDR3 hydrophobicity marked CXCR3-positive naive cells relative to CXCR3-negative naive cells.

In regard to this clonotype: Its antigen is not known.

Germline CDR1 is MNHEY and CDR2 is SVGEGT. The CDR3 runs 12 residues. TRB cDNA was prepared as libraries by UMI-labeled 5' RACE. TCRdb reprocessed the 5' RACE reads, keeping one entry per CDR3 protein, no DNA. This sample carries some 85,000 distinct CDR3 sequences, with over 0.4% going to the ten biggest clones. This sequence originates from a human donor in good health. Some clones in this sample may be carry-over from other donors' samples. The material sequenced was naive CXCR3+ CD8+ T cells from blood. Documented subset: CD45RO-CCR7+CD27+CD95- naive CD8+ T cells expressing CXCR3 (TNR3+). The chain combines TRBV6-2 or TRBV6-3 with TRBJ1-2. The CDR3 here is CATRRANYGYTF.